These 8 T cell receptor beta chains originate from one sample sequenced in a study of T cells in Graves' hyperthyroidism and ophthalmopathy. There were TCR beta CDR3 regions amplified from RNA transcripts. HTBI primers were the set used in a first-round RT-PCR of the TCR CDR3. TCRdb passed the multiplex PCR reads through MiXCR, listing each CDR3 protein once. In the table there are about 400,000 distinct CDR3 sequences, 15% to 19% of which are singletons. The material sequenced was blood. These receptors were obtained from a woman aged 18-29 years with Graves' hyperthyroidism that later progressed to Graves' ophthalmopathy.

Many counts were recorded for this clonotype. J is TRBJ2-2 and V is TRBV6-2 or TRBV6-3; weak D call: TRBD1 (5 bases). CDR3 length: 17 residues. Deletions cut 6 bases from V and 1 base from J, with 18 bases between. CDR1 and CDR2 from the germline V gene are MNHEY and SVGEGT. CDR3 loop: CASSLRLGQKNTGELFF. The CDR3 DNA follows: TGTGCCAGCAGCCTTAGACTGGGGCAGAAGAACACCGGGGAGCTGTTTTTT.

This clonotype has at least ten counts. The chain has TRBV20-1 and TRBJ2-4; D remains unclear. Germline assignment: CDR1 DFQATT and CDR2 SNEGSKA (reference sequence). This CDR3 is built from 14 residues. The V and J ends lost 0 bases and 4 bases respectively, with 10 bases between them. CDR3 sequence reads: CSARDLDGKNIQYF. The CDR3 DNA is TGCAGTGCTAGAGATCTGGACGGGAAAAACATTCAGTACTTC.

The sample holds a few counts of this clonotype. The J gene is TRBJ2-7, the V gene TRBV27; D is perhaps TRBD2 (6 bases). Trimming shortened V by 6 bases and J by 7 bases, and 28 bases separated the two germline ends. The CDR3 sequence is 17 residues long. CDR1 MNHEY and CDR2 SMNVEV come from the germline V gene (reference sequence). The CDR3 region has the DNA TGTGCCAGCAGCCACCTAGCGAGAGGGCCATACTCGAAAGAGCAGTACTTC. Translation: CASSHLARGPYSKEQYF.

V and J are TRBV7-9 and TRBJ2-7, with 7 nucleotides matching TRBD1. The germline CDR1 and CDR2 sequences are SEHNR and FQNEAQ (reference sequence). The CDR3 sequence is 13 residues long. J gave up 2 bases and V 8 bases, and 6 bases lay outside the gene matches. For the CDR3, the DNA is TGTGCCAGCGGAGGACAGGAGGCCTACGAGCAGTACTTC. Protein: CASGGQEAYEQYF.

The V call is TRBV6-1, the J call TRBJ1-2, with 10 bases matching TRBD1. J gave up 3 bases and V 3 bases, and 10 bases lay outside the gene matches. Germline CDR1 MNHNS, CDR2 SASEGT. The CDR3 contains 17 residues. CDR3 protein: CASSDASGTGAYYGYTF. CDR3 coding DNA: TGTGCCAGCAGTGACGCATCCGGGACAGGGGCTTACTATGGCTACACCTTC.

This clonotype was recorded at least ten times. J is TRBJ2-1 and V is TRBV12-3 or TRBV12-4; 15 bases match TRBD2. This CDR3 region has 19 residues. V dropped 4 bases and J dropped 2; count of bases not matched to a gene: 9. The CDR3 sequence: CASSSGLAGGPGAYNEQFF. The CDR3 nucleotides are TGTGCCAGCAGTTCCGGACTAGCGGGAGGGCCGGGCGCCTACAATGAGCAGTTCTTC.

This clonotype occurred many times. The V and J genes are TRBV7-3 and TRBJ2-5, with TRBD2 matching over 7 bases. This CDR3 region has 15 residues. V shed 4 bases, J shed 4 bases, and the junction held 9 bases outside the gene matches. Germline CDR1 SGHTA, CDR2 FQGTGA. The CDR3 spells CASSWTSSPTETQYF. In nucleotides, the CDR3 is TGTGCCAGCAGCTGGACTAGTAGTCCCACAGAGACCCAGTACTTC.

This chain uses TRBV6-2 or TRBV6-3 with TRBJ2-1; 12 bases map to TRBD2. CDR1 is MNHEY and CDR2 is SVGEGT in the germline V gene. Trimming removed 5 bases from V and 9 bases from J; junction bases left unmatched: 8. The CDR3 sequence is 15 residues long. CDR3: CASSGLAGSQLEQFF. CDR3 in DNA: TGTGCCAGCAGTGGACTAGCGGGAAGTCAACTTGAGCAGTTCTTC.